What follows are 25 T cell receptor beta chains derived from one specimen sequenced in a study of blood T cell repertoires in COVID-19. Libraries were prepared by immunoSEQ multiplex PCR; TCRdb keeps only in-frame clonotypes and omits some of them. The table includes 180,000 or so clones, around 87% detected once. Specimen: peripheral blood. These receptor sequences come from a man aged 35 to 55 with active or convalescent COVID-19.

This sequence joins TRBV6-5 and TRBJ2-2, with 8 bases identical to TRBD2. V lost 4 bases, J lost 1 base, and 2 bases stayed unmatched. The CDR3 covers 15 residues. The germline CDR1 and CDR2 sequences are MNHEY and SVGAGI. The CDR3: CASSFAGGNTGELFF. Written as DNA, the CDR3 is TGTGCCAGCAGTTTCGCGGGGGGGAACACCGGGGAGCTGTTTTTT.

The chain employs TRBV19 and TRBJ1-1; unclear D gene. Germline V gene sequence: CDR1 LNHDA, CDR2 SQIVND (reference sequence). The CDR3 consists of 13 residues. V shed 4 bases and J shed 6 bases, with 12 bases lying between them. Here the CDR3 DNA reads TGTGCCAGTAGTACCGGGGTTCGCTCTGAAGCTTTCTTT. Translation gives CASSTGVRSEAFF.

J is TRBJ1-2 and V is TRBV7-2; possibly TRBD1 for D (6 bases). Between the trimmed V and J ends, which lost 4 bases and 6 bases, there was a span of 18 bases. The CDR3 has 15 residues. Looked up from germline, CDR1 is SGHTA and CDR2 is FQGNSA. CDR3 protein: CASSWLPTGLDGYTF. The CDR3 coding sequence is TGTGCCAGCAGCTGGTTACCCACAGGGTTGGATGGCTACACCTTC.

Comment on this clone: The sample holds other DNA sequences that translate to the same CDR3. This sequence joins TRBV29-1 and TRBJ1-1; D might be TRBD1 (5 bases). This CDR3 is 11 amino acids long. V gave up 4 bases and J gave up 4 bases, with 7 bases separating them. CDR1 is SQVTM and CDR2 is ANQGSEA in the germline V gene. Here the CDR3 DNA reads TGCAGCGTTGGGGGGGGCACTGAAGCTTTCTTT. It encodes CSVGGGTEAFF. Drawing the rest from reference TRBV29-1 and TRBJ1-1, the complete variable domain is SAVISQKPSRDICQRGTSLTIQCQVDSQVTMMFWYRQQPGQSLTLIATANQGSEATYESGFVIDKFPISRPNLTFSTLTVSNMSPEDSSIYLCSVGGGTEAFFGQGTRLTVV.

The chain combines TRBV6-1 with TRBJ2-7; 7 positions match TRBD2. V lost 2 bases, J lost 6 bases, and 7 bases stayed unmatched. This CDR3 contains 14 residues. In germline, CDR1 is MNHNS, CDR2 SASEGT. The CDR3: CASSEILGGGEQYF. CDR3 coding DNA: TGTGCCAGCAGTGAAATTTTGGGGGGGGGCGAGCAGTACTTC.

The chain is built from TRBV11-3 and TRBJ1-1, with D perhaps TRBD1 (5 bases). The CDR3 is 13 residues long. Per germline, CDR1 SGHNT and CDR2 YENEEA. The V end lost 5 bases, the J end lost 1 base, and 8 bases lay between the germline ends. This CDR3 reads CASSHDRNTEAFF. CDR3 bases: TGTGCCAGCAGCCATGACAGGAACACTGAAGCTTTCTTT.

This rearrangement joins TRBV4-3 to TRBJ1-5, with 7 nucleotides matching TRBD1. Trimming removed 0 bases from V and 7 bases from J; junction bases left unmatched: 6. CDR1 LGHNA and CDR2 YSLEER come from the germline V gene. CDR3 length equals 15 residues. The CDR3 bases are TGCGCCAGCAGCCAAGATCTCAGGGGGAGGCAGCCCCAGCATTTT. This sequence encodes CASSQDLRGRQPQHF.

The J gene is TRBJ2-1, the V gene TRBV4-1; 8 bases are a match to TRBD2. CDR1 is MGHRA and CDR2 is YSYEKL in the germline V gene. CDR3 length: 15 amino acids. Unmatched junction bases numbered 9, after V lost 4 bases and J lost 7 bases. The CDR3 region has the DNA TGCGCCAGCAGCCTCGGGACTAGGGTCTCGAATGAGCAGTTCTTC. Its protein is CASSLGTRVSNEQFF.

Here the CDR3 DNA reads TGTGCCACCAGTGATTTAAGGGGTCCCACCGGGGAGCTGTTTTTT. Its translation is CATSDLRGPTGELFF. V is TRBV24-1 and J is TRBJ2-2, with D perhaps TRBD1 (5 bases). V was trimmed by 1 base and J by 4 bases, leaving 9 bases between them. Looked up from germline, CDR1 is KGHDR and CDR2 is SFDVKD. This CDR3 is built from 15 residues.

In this sample, this clone turned up a few times. The rearrangement links TRBV18 to TRBJ1-5, with 11 positions matching TRBD1. This CDR3 region has 15 residues. Per the germline V gene, CDR1 is KGHSH and CDR2 is LQKENI. Trimming cost V 3 bases and J 6 bases; bases outside gene matches: 4. CDR3 DNA: TGTGCCAGCTCACCCGGACAGGGGGCCTTTCAGCCCCAGCATTTT. Translated: CASSPGQGAFQPQHF.

The DNA of the CDR3 is TGTGCCAGCAGCTTAGCGCGAGTGTCAGGGGAAAAGAATGGCTACACCTTC. Amino acids: CASSLARVSGEKNGYTF. The chain carries TRBV7-2 and TRBJ1-2, with D possibly being TRBD1 (6 bases). This CDR3 spans 17 amino acids. Germline lookup yields CDR1 SGHTA and CDR2 FQGNSA. V lost 0 bases and J 6 bases, leaving 20 bases between the germline ends.

For the CDR3, the DNA is TGTGCCAGCCATCCGGGACAGGGCCCCTACGAGCAGTACTTC. It translates to CASHPGQGPYEQYF. This chain joins TRBV6-5 and TRBJ2-7; 9 bases line up with TRBD1. Germline V gene sequence: CDR1 MNHEY, CDR2 SVGAGI. CDR3 length: 14 amino acids. V shed 8 bases, J shed 2 bases, and the junction held 7 bases outside the gene matches.

The chain links TRBV6-2 or TRBV6-3 to TRBJ1-5; D unclear. The CDR3 has 14 amino acids. The germline gives CDR1 MNHEY, CDR2 SVGEGT. Between the trimmed V and J ends, which lost 2 bases and 4 bases, there was a span of 9 bases. DNA of the CDR3: TGTGCCAGCAGTTACCGAGGGTTTAATCAGCCCCAGCATTTT. It specifies CASSYRGFNQPQHF.

This chain uses TRBV6-6 with TRBJ1-1; TRBD1 agrees at 8 bases. CDR1 is MNHNY, CDR2 SVGAGI, per germline (reference sequence). CDR3 length equals 14 residues. With 3 bases clipped from V and 6 bases from J, the junction kept 6 bases outside the gene matches. CDR3 region: CASSYQDREAEAFF. For the CDR3, the DNA is TGTGCCAGCAGTTATCAGGACAGGGAGGCTGAAGCTTTCTTT.

The J gene is TRBJ1-3, the V gene TRBV7-8; TRBD1 aligns across 8 bases. Germline V gives CDR1 SGHVS, CDR2 FQNEAQ. The V and J ends lost 5 bases and 0 bases, in that order; junction bases with no gene match: 0. CDR3 length: 14 residues. The CDR3 DNA follows: TGTGCCAGCAGCGACAGGGGCTCTGGAAACACCATATATTTT. This encodes CASSDRGSGNTIYF.

In its sample, this clone was seen a few times. The chain links TRBV7-9 to TRBJ2-7; 8 bases are a match to TRBD1. After removal of 5 bases from V and 0 bases from J, the junction contained 6 bases not matched to a gene. The germline gives CDR1 SEHNR, CDR2 FQNEAQ (reference sequence). This CDR3 region has 15 residues. The CDR3 loop reads CASSPPGQVSYEQYF. CDR3 nucleotides: TGTGCCAGCAGCCCACCGGGACAGGTCTCCTACGAGCAGTACTTC.

This chain links TRBV4-1 with TRBJ2-2; TRBD1 aligns across 7 bases. This CDR3 is built from 16 residues. V lost 3 bases and J lost 1; bases outside the gene matches: 5. Looked up from germline, CDR1 is MGHRA and CDR2 is YSYEKL. This CDR3 is CASSHLGQLNTGELFF. The CDR3 DNA reads TGCGCCAGCAGCCACCTGGGACAGCTGAACACCGGGGAGCTGTTTTTT.

This sequence joins TRBV3-1 (or the pseudogene TRBV3-2) and TRBJ1-6; weak D call: TRBD1 (5 bases). The V end lost 4 bases, the J end lost 9 bases, and 10 bases lay between the germline ends. This CDR3 has 13 amino acids. Germline CDR1 reads LGHDT; CDR2 reads YNNKEL (reference sequence). The CDR3 region has the DNA TGTGCCAGCAGCCCCCGACAGATTTCACCCCTCCACTTT. Amino acids: CASSPRQISPLHF.

This chain links TRBV5-1 with TRBJ1-4; D is uncertain. Germline V gene data show CDR1 as SGHRS and CDR2 as YFSETQ. Trimming left V 5 bases short and J 8 bases short, with 22 bases between. The CDR3 sequence is 16 residues long. The CDR3 DNA sequence: TGCGCCAGCAGTAACGGGAGGCGGGGTTTAGAGGAAAAACTGTTTTTT. It translates to CASSNGRRGLEEKLFF.

The chain joins TRBV5-5 to TRBJ1-1; unclear D gene. The CDR3 is made up of 13 amino acids. CDR1 and CDR2 (germline): SGHKS, YYEKEE (reference sequence). V shed 3 bases and J shed 4 bases, with 10 bases lying between them. The CDR3 loop is CASSWAKPTEAFF. The DNA for the CDR3 is TGTGCCAGCAGCTGGGCTAAGCCCACTGAAGCTTTCTTT.

The chain is built from TRBV6-2 or TRBV6-3 and TRBJ1-2; weak D call: TRBD1 (5 bases). Trimming left V 2 bases short and J 4 bases short, with 11 bases between. The germline CDR1 and CDR2 sequences are MNHEY and SVGEGT. The CDR3 is made up of 14 amino acids. The DNA for the CDR3 is TGTGCCAGCAGTTACGGTGCCCAGGGCTATGGCTACACCTTC. Translated, it gives CASSYGAQGYGYTF.

V usage is TRBV4-2 and J usage is TRBJ1-4; D might be TRBD1 (5 bases). The CDR3 spans 17 residues. CDR1 LGHNA and CDR2 YNFKEQ come from the germline V gene. V lost 0 bases, J lost 9 bases, and 20 bases lay in between. In nucleotides, the CDR3 is TGTGCCAGCAGCCAAGATGATCATCGACAGCGGGTCCAAAAACTGTTTTTT. Translating gives CASSQDDHRQRVQKLFF.

The chain links TRBV27 to TRBJ1-2, with D perhaps matching TRBD1 (5 bases). Per the germline V gene, CDR1 is MNHEY and CDR2 is SMNVEV (reference sequence). The CDR3 consists of 14 residues. The V end lost 3 bases, the J end lost 5 bases, and 13 bases lay between the germline ends. The CDR3 DNA is TGTGCCAGCAGTTTTAACCGCAGGGTGTATGGCTACACCTTC. It is translated as CASSFNRRVYGYTF.

The chain links TRBV24-1 to TRBJ2-5, with 9 nucleotides matching TRBD2. The CDR3 length is 17 residues. CDR1 and CDR2 from the germline V gene are KGHDR and SFDVKD. The V and J ends lost 6 bases and 2 bases, in that order; junction bases with no gene match: 12. CDR3 DNA: TGTGCCACCAGTAGCCAAGCGGGGGGCGAATTTCAAGAGACCCAGTACTTC. Amino acid sequence: CATSSQAGGEFQETQYF.

The count of this clone is one. This chain joins TRBV5-5 and TRBJ1-2, with TRBD1 matching over 9 bases. The CDR3 runs 16 residues. Germline V gene data show CDR1 as SGHKS and CDR2 as YYEKEE (reference sequence). V lost 2 bases and J lost 5; bases outside the gene matches: 10. The CDR3 here is CASSFRGQGTLYGYTF. In DNA, the CDR3 is TGTGCCAGCAGCTTCAGAGGACAGGGGACCTTATATGGCTACACCTTC.